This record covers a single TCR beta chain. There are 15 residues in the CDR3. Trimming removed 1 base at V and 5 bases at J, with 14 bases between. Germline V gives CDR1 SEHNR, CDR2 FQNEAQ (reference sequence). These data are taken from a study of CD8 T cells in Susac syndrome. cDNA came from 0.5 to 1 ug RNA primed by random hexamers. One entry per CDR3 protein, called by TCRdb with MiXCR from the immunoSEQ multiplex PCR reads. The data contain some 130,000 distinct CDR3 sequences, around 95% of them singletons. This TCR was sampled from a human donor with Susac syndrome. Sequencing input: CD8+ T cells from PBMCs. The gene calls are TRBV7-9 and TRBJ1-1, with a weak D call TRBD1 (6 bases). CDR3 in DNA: TGTGCCAGCAGCTTAGTTGCAGGGGTTAGGACTGAAGCTTTCTTT. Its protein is CASSLVAGVRTEAFF. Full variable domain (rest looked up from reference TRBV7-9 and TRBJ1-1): DTGVSQNPRHKITKRGQNVTFRCDPISEHNRLYWYRQTLGQGPEFLTYFQNEAQLEKSRLLSDRFSAERPKGSFSTLEIQRTEQGDSAMYLCASSLVAGVRTEAFFGQGTRLTVV.